The 27 T cell receptor beta chains below come from one sample, sequenced in a study of beta chain features in type 1 diabetes. Findings of the study overall: Moderate but significant shortening of TCRB CDR3s was recorded in all four CD4+ subsets from Type 1 diabetes patients.

Their antigens are not known. The investigators reverse transcribed all of the isolated RNA, so they sequenced expressed TCRB transcripts. Data came from immunoSEQ multiplex PCR; TCRdb stores just in-frame clones and leaves some out. The data show fewer than 350,000 clones, about 15% seen once. The material sequenced was naive CD4+ T cells from blood. These receptors all stem from a man aged 18-30 years with type 1 diabetes.

This clone has just a few counts. The chain has TRBV5-1 and TRBJ2-1, with unresolved D. Germline CDR1 and CDR2: SGHRS and YFSETQ. The V end lost 0 bases, the J end lost 8 bases, and 12 bases lay between the germline ends. This CDR3 is built from 14 residues. The CDR3 DNA reads TGCGCCAGCAGCTTGGGATTATCGGGTGATGAGCAGTTCTTC. Translated, it gives CASSLGLSGDEQFF.

This CDR3 reads CASSLTAGDYNEQFF. The DNA of the CDR3 is TGCGCCAGCAGCTTAACTGCAGGGGATTACAATGAGCAGTTCTTC. J is TRBJ2-1 and V is TRBV5-1; a possible D gene is TRBD1 (6 bases). From germline, CDR1 is SGHRS and CDR2 YFSETQ. V gave up 2 bases and J gave up 4 bases, with 13 bases separating them. The CDR3 covers 15 residues. Full variable domain (rest looked up from reference TRBV5-1 and TRBJ2-1): KAGVTQTPRYLIKTRGQQVTLSCSPISGHRSVSWYQQTPGQGLQFLFEYFSETQRNKGNFPGRFSGRQFSNSRSEMNVSTLELGDSALYLCASSLTAGDYNEQFFGPGTRLTVL.

In its sample, this clone was seen a few times. The chain is built from TRBV25-1 and TRBJ2-2; 8 nucleotides align to TRBD2. Germline V CDR1 and CDR2: MGHDK, SYGVNS. V trimming: 5 bases; J trimming: 2 bases; junction bases outside the gene matches: 7. The CDR3 consists of 16 residues. The CDR3 here is CASSSLAGDNTGELFF. CDR3 DNA sequence: TGTGCCAGCAGTTCCCTAGCGGGTGATAACACCGGGGAGCTGTTTTTT.

There are a few counts of this clone. This rearrangement joins TRBV5-1 to TRBJ2-5, with D perhaps matching TRBD2 (5 bases). The germline V and J ends were trimmed by 0 bases and 2 bases, with 14 bases remaining between them. CDR3 length: 16 residues. CDR1 and CDR2 (germline): SGHRS, YFSETQ. This CDR3 reads CASSLGAGGRQETQYF. The CDR3, as DNA: TGCGCCAGCAGCTTGGGGGCTGGAGGAAGGCAAGAGACCCAGTACTTC.

The chain is built from TRBV7-2 and TRBJ2-7; 7 bases agree with TRBD1. V gave up 8 bases and J gave up 3 bases; unmatched junction bases: 10. This CDR3 is 14 amino acids long. CDR1 and CDR2 (germline): SGHTA, FQGNSA. The CDR3 nucleotides are TGTGCCAGCTCTAGAACCCGGACAGGCTACGAGCAGTACTTC. Amino acids: CASSRTRTGYEQYF.

This clone occurred a few times. This specimen includes other DNA sequences encoding the same CDR3. The rearrangement links TRBV29-1 to TRBJ1-1, with D unresolved. Trimming removed 5 bases at V and 0 bases at J, with 10 bases between. This CDR3 contains 13 residues. CDR1 is SQVTM, CDR2 ANQGSEA, per germline. This CDR3 reads CSVRGLLNTEAFF. The CDR3 bases are TGCAGCGTTCGAGGACTTCTGAACACTGAAGCTTTCTTT.

Only a few counts were recorded for this clone. The chain combines TRBV5-1 with TRBJ2-7; tentatively, D is TRBD1 (6 bases). In germline, CDR1 is SGHRS, CDR2 YFSETQ. The CDR3 spans 14 residues. The V end was cut by 0 bases, the J end by 6 bases, with 13 bases between. CDR3 DNA: TGCGCCAGCAGCTTGGGAGGCAGGGGCAGCGAGCAGTACTTC. Translating it yields CASSLGGRGSEQYF.

The gene calls are TRBV7-2 and TRBJ2-3; D is ambiguous. The germline V and J ends were trimmed by 10 bases and 1 base, with 3 bases remaining between them. Looked up from germline, CDR1 is SGHTA and CDR2 is FQGNSA. The CDR3 contains 10 residues. CDR3 loop: CAIGTDTQYF. The CDR3 region has the DNA TGTGCCATCGGCACAGATACGCAGTATTTT. The whole variable domain, filled in from reference TRBV7-2 and TRBJ2-3, reads GAGVSQSPSNKVTEKGKDVELRCDPISGHTALYWYRQSLGQGLEFLIYFQGNSAPDKSGLPSDRFSAERTGGSVSTLTIQRTQQEDSAVYLCAIGTDTQYFGPGTRLTVL.

Here the CDR3 reads CASRRGSYEQYF. The CDR3 region has the DNA TGTGCCAGCAGGCGAGGGTCCTACGAGCAGTACTTC. The V call is TRBV2, the J call TRBJ2-7; D perhaps matches TRBD2 (5 bases). V dropped 6 bases and J dropped 1 base, with 7 bases sitting between them. The CDR3 length is 12 residues. Germline CDR1 SNHLY, CDR2 FYNNEI.

The genes are TRBV9 and TRBJ2-2, with D tentatively TRBD1 (5 bases). CDR3 length: 14 residues. CDR1 and CDR2 (germline): SGDLS, YYNGEE. Trimming cost V 6 bases and J 2 bases, with 11 bases left between them. The CDR3 region has the DNA TGTGCCAGCAACCCGACAGATAACACCGGGGAGCTGTTTTTT. This gives the protein CASNPTDNTGELFF.

This clone was detected only a few times. The chain uses TRBV4-3 and TRBJ2-5, with 10 nucleotides matching TRBD2. Germline CDR1 and CDR2: LGHNA and YSLEER. V was clipped by 0 bases and J by 5 bases; unmatched bases: 6. This CDR3 spans 16 amino acids. The CDR3 region is CASSQDLAGDRETQYF. DNA of the CDR3: TGCGCCAGCAGCCAAGATCTAGCGGGGGATCGGGAGACCCAGTACTTC.

This clone appeared a few times. CDR3 DNA: TGTGCCAGCTCACCACGGGGGGTCCCAGATACGCAGTATTTT. This gives the protein CASSPRGVPDTQYF. The chain employs TRBV18 and TRBJ2-3; possible D gene TRBD2, 6 bases. Trimming removed 1 base from V and 4 bases from J, with 9 bases in between. Germline CDR1 is KGHSH and CDR2 is LQKENI. The CDR3 spans 14 residues.

J is TRBJ1-5 and V is TRBV2, with TRBD1 matching 9 bases. Germline CDR1 and CDR2: SNHLY and FYNNEI. V was pared by 8 bases and J by 0 bases, with 8 bases of the junction left unmatched. This CDR3 contains 16 residues. CDR3 in amino acids: CASRATGGYSNQPQHF. The DNA of the CDR3 is TGTGCCAGCCGCGCGACAGGGGGGTATAGCAATCAGCCCCAGCATTTT.

The chain combines TRBV5-1 with TRBJ1-1; perhaps TRBD1 as D (6 bases). CDR3 length equals 15 residues. The V end was cut by 2 bases, the J end by 6 bases, with 17 bases between. CDR1 and CDR2 from the germline V gene are SGHRS and YFSETQ. The CDR3 sequence: CASSFNVGRGSEAFF. Here the CDR3 DNA reads TGCGCCAGCAGCTTCAACGTAGGGAGGGGGTCTGAAGCTTTCTTT.

The V gene is TRBV5-1, the J gene TRBJ2-7; tentative D call: TRBD2 (6 bases). The CDR3 has 13 amino acids. V dropped 3 bases and J dropped 4 bases, with 11 bases sitting between them. CDR1 and CDR2 (germline): SGHRS, YFSETQ. CDR3 in amino acids: CASSYGGGYEQYF. The CDR3 region has the DNA TGCGCCAGCAGCTACGGGGGTGGTTACGAGCAGTACTTC.

The J gene is TRBJ2-7, the V gene TRBV4-2; 8 positions match TRBD2. The CDR3 runs 14 residues. Germline V lookup: CDR1 LGHNA, CDR2 YNFKEQ. Germline trimming cut 6 bases from V and 7 bases from J; bases unmatched to any gene: 11. The DNA for the CDR3 is TGTGCCAGCAGAGAGGTTGCGGGAGGTTGGGAGCAGTACTTC. Its protein is CASREVAGGWEQYF.

Turning to this clone: The sample carries other DNA sequences with the same CDR3. This sequence joins TRBV7-2 and TRBJ1-2; D call uncertain. The V end was cut by 0 bases, the J end by 8 bases, with 13 bases between. CDR1 and CDR2 (germline): SGHTA, FQGNSA. The CDR3 is made up of 14 amino acids. CDR3 bases: TGTGCCAGCAGCTTAGCGGGGAGGGAAGGGGGCTACACCTTC. Its translation: CASSLAGREGGYTF. Complete variable domain (other parts from reference TRBV7-2 and TRBJ1-2): GAGVSQSPSNKVTEKGKDVELRCDPISGHTALYWYRQSLGQGLEFLIYFQGNSAPDKSGLPSDRFSAERTGGSVSTLTIQRTQQEDSAVYLCASSLAGREGGYTFGSGTRLTVV.

Points on this clone: Within the sample, other DNA sequences also encode this same CDR3. The V gene is TRBV5-1, the J gene TRBJ2-2; D ambiguous. Trimming cost V 0 bases and J 5 bases, with 8 bases left between them. Germline loops: CDR1 SGHRS, CDR2 YFSETQ. The CDR3 runs to 14 residues. The CDR3 DNA reads as TGCGCCAGCAGCTTGGAGCGAGCAACCGGGGAGCTGTTTTTT. Residues: CASSLERATGELFF.

V usage is TRBV27 and J usage is TRBJ2-3, with D hard to call. V was clipped by 4 bases and J by 2 bases, with 7 bases between them. CDR1 and CDR2 from the germline V gene are MNHEY and SMNVEV (reference sequence). CDR3 length equals 13 residues. As DNA, the CDR3 is TGTGCCAGCAGTTACTCGAACACAGATACGCAGTATTTT. Protein sequence: CASSYSNTDTQYF.

The chain has TRBV5-1 and TRBJ2-2; 7 bases are a match to TRBD1. Germline loops: CDR1 SGHRS, CDR2 YFSETQ. Germline trimming cut 3 bases from V and 1 base from J; bases unmatched to any gene: 3. The CDR3 loop spans 15 amino acids. This chain's CDR3 is CASSSTGRNTGELFF. The CDR3 coding sequence is TGCGCCAGCAGCTCGACAGGGAGGAACACCGGGGAGCTGTTTTTT.

This chain connects TRBV28 to TRBJ2-1, with 10 bases matching TRBD2. The CDR3 has 16 residues. The V segment lost 5 bases and the J segment 1 base; nucleotides outside the gene matches: 5. CDR1 and CDR2 from the germline V gene are MDHEN and SYDVKM. The CDR3 protein is CASSHISGRSYNEQFF. Here the CDR3 DNA reads TGTGCCAGCAGTCACATTAGCGGGAGGTCCTACAATGAGCAGTTCTTC. The whole variable domain, filled in from reference TRBV28 and TRBJ2-1, reads DVKVTQSSRYLVKRTGEKVFLECVQDMDHENMFWYRQDPGLGLRLIYFSYDVKMKEKGDIPEGYSVSREKKERFSLILESASTNQTSMYLCASSHISGRSYNEQFFGPGTRLTVL.

This clone has just a few counts. The chain couples TRBV30 to TRBJ2-3, with D perhaps matching TRBD2 (5 bases). V was shortened by 4 bases and J by 7 bases, with 12 bases between the two germline ends. Germline CDR1 is GTSNPN and CDR2 is SVGIG (reference sequence). The CDR3 consists of 12 residues. This chain's CDR3 is CAWTEGINTQYF. CDR3 sequence (DNA): TGTGCCTGGACAGAGGGCATCAATACGCAGTATTTT.

This chain connects TRBV9 to TRBJ1-2; weak D call: TRBD1 (6 bases). Trimming stripped 3 bases from V and 7 bases from J, with 10 bases between. There are 12 residues in the CDR3. Germline CDR1 is SGDLS and CDR2 is YYNGEE. Here the CDR3 DNA reads TGTGCCAGCAGCGCAGGGGCATCTGGCTACACCTTC. It is translated as CASSAGASGYTF.

J is TRBJ2-7 and V is TRBV30; D gene uncertain. Germline CDR1 and CDR2: GTSNPN and SVGIG (reference sequence). The CDR3 sequence is 13 residues long. Trimming left V 0 bases short and J 0 bases short, with 6 bases between. This CDR3 reads CAWSVLISYEQYF. CDR3 sequence (DNA): TGTGCCTGGAGTGTACTGATCTCCTACGAGCAGTACTTC.

The chain recombines TRBV5-4 with TRBJ1-1, with 7 bases identical to TRBD1. J lost 0 bases, V lost 4 bases, and 3 bases had no gene match. The CDR3 totals 14 residues. Per germline, CDR1 SGHNT and CDR2 YYREEE (reference sequence). This CDR3 is CASSQDRMNTEAFF. The DNA for the CDR3 is TGTGCCAGCAGCCAGGACAGGATGAACACTGAAGCTTTCTTT.

CDR3 sequence: CASSVTSRGETQYF. CDR3 nucleotide sequence: TGTGCCAGCAGCGTAACCTCAAGGGGCGAGACCCAGTACTTC. The gene calls are TRBV9 and TRBJ2-5, with D perhaps matching TRBD1 (5 bases). The CDR3 spans 14 residues. Trimming took 1 base from V and 5 from J, leaving 12 bases between them. In germline, CDR1 is SGDLS, CDR2 YYNGEE.

This rearrangement joins TRBV11-2 to TRBJ1-1; TRBD1 agrees at 8 bases. This CDR3 comprises 13 residues. The V and J ends lost 4 bases and 4 bases, in that order; junction bases with no gene match: 2. The germline V gene has CDR1 SGHAT and CDR2 FQNNGV. This CDR3 reads CASSWTGFTEAFF. The DNA for the CDR3 is TGTGCCAGCAGCTGGACAGGGTTCACTGAAGCTTTCTTT.